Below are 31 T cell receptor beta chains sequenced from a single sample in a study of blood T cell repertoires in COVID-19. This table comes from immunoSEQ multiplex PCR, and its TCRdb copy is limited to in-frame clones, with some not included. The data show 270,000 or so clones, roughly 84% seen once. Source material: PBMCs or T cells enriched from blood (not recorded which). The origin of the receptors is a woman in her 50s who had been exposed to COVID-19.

The CDR3 DNA follows: TGTGCCAGCAGCCCCGTGCCGTTGGCAGAGACCCAGTACTTC. Its translation: CASSPVPLAETQYF. The chain employs TRBV7-2 and TRBJ2-5; D remains unclear. V lost 5 bases and J 4 bases, leaving 14 bases between the germline ends. The germline CDR1 and CDR2 sequences are SGHTA and FQGNSA. The CDR3 consists of 14 residues.

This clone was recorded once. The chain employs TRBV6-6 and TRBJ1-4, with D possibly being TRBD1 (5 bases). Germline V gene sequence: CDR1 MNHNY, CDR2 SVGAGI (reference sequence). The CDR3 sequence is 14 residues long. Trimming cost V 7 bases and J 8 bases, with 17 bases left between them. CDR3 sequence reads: CASKNQRGGEKLFF. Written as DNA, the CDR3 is TGTGCCAGCAAAAATCAAAGGGGAGGAGAAAAACTGTTTTTT.

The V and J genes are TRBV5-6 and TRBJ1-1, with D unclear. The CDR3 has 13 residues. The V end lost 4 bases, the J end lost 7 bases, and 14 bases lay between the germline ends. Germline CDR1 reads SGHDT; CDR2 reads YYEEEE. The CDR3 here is CASSPRSGIEAFF. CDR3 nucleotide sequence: TGTGCCAGCAGCCCTCGATCGGGGATTGAAGCTTTCTTT.

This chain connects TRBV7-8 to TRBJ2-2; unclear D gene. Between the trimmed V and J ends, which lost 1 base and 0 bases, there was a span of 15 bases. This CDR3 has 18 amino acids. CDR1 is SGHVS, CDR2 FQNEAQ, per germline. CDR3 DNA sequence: TGTGCCAGCAGCTTAGTATCGACTTTAGCCGCGAACACCGGGGAGCTGTTTTTT. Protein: CASSLVSTLAANTGELFF.

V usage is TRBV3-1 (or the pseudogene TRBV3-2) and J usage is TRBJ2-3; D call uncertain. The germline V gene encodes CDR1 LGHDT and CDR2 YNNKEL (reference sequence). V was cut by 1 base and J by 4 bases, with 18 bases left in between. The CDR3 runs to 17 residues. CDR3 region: CASSQGSTFQIPDTQYF. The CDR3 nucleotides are TGTGCCAGCAGCCAAGGTTCGACTTTTCAAATCCCAGATACGCAGTATTTT.

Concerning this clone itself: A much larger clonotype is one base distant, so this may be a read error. The CDR3 sequence is CASSDTANYGYTF. The CDR3 bases are TGTGCCAGCAGTGATACAGCTAACTATGGCTACACCTTC. The J gene is TRBJ1-2, the V gene TRBV12-3 or TRBV12-4; D ambiguous. CDR3 length: 13 amino acids. The V end was cut by 5 bases, the J end by 0 bases, with 7 bases between.

The CDR3 DNA is TGTGCCAGCAGCCAAGAAGGAGCAGCTTTCTTT. Translation: CASSQEGAAFF. The chain is built from TRBV3-1 (or the pseudogene TRBV3-2) and TRBJ1-1; D is uncertain. The CDR3 spans 11 residues. The V gene's germline CDR1 is LGHDT and CDR2 YNNKEL (reference sequence). Trimming removed 0 bases at V and 10 bases at J, with 6 bases between.

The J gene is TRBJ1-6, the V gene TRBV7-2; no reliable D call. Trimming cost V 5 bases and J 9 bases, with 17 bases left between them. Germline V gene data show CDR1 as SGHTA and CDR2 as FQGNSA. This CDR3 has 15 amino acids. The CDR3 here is CASSADHDGGSPLHF. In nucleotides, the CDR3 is TGTGCCAGCAGCGCCGACCACGACGGCGGTTCACCCCTCCACTTT.

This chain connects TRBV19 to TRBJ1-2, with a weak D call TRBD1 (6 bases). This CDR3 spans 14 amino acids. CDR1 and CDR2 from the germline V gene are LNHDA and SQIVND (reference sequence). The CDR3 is CAGEIQGGDYGYTF. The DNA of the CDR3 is TGTGCGGGTGAAATTCAAGGGGGGGACTATGGCTACACCTTC.

The CDR3 here is CASSLVDRDTEAFF. The CDR3 nucleotides read TGTGCCAGCAGTTTAGTGGACAGGGACACTGAAGCTTTCTTT. J is TRBJ1-1 and V is TRBV27; 8 bases map to TRBD1. V was pared by 2 bases and J by 3 bases, with 2 bases of the junction left unmatched. Looked up from germline, CDR1 is MNHEY and CDR2 is SMNVEV (reference sequence). This CDR3 has 14 amino acids.

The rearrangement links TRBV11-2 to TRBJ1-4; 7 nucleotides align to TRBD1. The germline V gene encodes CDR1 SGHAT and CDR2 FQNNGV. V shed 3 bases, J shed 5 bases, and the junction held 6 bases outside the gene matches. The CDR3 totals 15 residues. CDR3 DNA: TGTGCCAGCAGCTTCGGGACAGCCTACAATGAAAAACTGTTTTTT. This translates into CASSFGTAYNEKLFF. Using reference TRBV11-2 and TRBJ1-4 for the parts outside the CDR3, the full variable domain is EAGVAQSPRYKIIEKRQSVAFWCNPISGHATLYWYQQILGQGPKLLIQFQNNGVVDDSQLPKDRFSAERLKGVDSTLKIQPAKLEDSAVYLCASSFGTAYNEKLFFGSGTQLSVL.

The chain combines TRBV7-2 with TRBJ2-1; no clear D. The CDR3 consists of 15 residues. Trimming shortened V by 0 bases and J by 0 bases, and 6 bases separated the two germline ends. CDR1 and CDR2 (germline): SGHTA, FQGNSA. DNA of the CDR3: TGTGCCAGCAGCTTAGCGGGCAGCTCCTACAATGAGCAGTTCTTC. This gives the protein CASSLAGSSYNEQFF. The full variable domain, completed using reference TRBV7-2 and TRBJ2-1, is GAGVSQSPSNKVTEKGKDVELRCDPISGHTALYWYRQSLGQGLEFLIYFQGNSAPDKSGLPSDRFSAERTGGSVSTLTIQRTQQEDSAVYLCASSLAGSSYNEQFFGPGTRLTVL.

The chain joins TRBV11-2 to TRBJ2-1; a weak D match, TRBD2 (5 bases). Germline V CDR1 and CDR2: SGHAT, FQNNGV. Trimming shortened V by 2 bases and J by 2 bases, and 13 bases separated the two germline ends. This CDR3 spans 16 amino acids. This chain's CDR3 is CASSLKRTGTYNEQFF. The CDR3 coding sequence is TGTGCCAGCAGCTTAAAGAGGACGGGAACCTACAATGAGCAGTTCTTC.

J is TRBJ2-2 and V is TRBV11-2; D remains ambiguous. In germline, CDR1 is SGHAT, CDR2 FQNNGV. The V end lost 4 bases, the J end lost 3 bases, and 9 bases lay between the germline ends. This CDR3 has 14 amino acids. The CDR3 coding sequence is TGTGCCAGCAGCTCTCACACAGACACCGGGGAGCTGTTTTTT. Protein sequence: CASSSHTDTGELFF.

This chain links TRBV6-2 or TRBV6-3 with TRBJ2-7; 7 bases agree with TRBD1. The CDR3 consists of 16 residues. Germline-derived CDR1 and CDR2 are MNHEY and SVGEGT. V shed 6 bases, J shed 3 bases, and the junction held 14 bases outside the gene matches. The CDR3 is CASSPHTGVWGYEQYF. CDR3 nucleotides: TGTGCCAGCAGCCCTCACACAGGGGTGTGGGGCTACGAGCAGTACTTC.

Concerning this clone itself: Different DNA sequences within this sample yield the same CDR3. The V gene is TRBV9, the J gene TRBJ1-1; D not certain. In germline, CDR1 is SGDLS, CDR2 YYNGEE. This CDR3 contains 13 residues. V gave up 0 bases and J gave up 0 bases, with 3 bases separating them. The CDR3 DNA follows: TGTGCCAGCAGCGTAGCCGTGAACACTGAAGCTTTCTTT. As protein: CASSVAVNTEAFF. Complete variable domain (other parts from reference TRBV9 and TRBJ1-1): DSGVTQTPKHLITATGQRVTLRCSPRSGDLSVYWYQQSLDQGLQFLIQYYNGEERAKGNILERFSAQQFPDLHSELNLSSLELGDSALYFCASSVAVNTEAFFGQGTRLTVV.

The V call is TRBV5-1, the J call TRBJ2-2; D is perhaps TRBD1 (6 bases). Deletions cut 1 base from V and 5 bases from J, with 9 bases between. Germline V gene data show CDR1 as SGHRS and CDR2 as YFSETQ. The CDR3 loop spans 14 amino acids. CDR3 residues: CASSLTGSTGELFF. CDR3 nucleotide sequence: TGCGCCAGCAGCTTGACAGGGTCAACCGGGGAGCTGTTTTTT.

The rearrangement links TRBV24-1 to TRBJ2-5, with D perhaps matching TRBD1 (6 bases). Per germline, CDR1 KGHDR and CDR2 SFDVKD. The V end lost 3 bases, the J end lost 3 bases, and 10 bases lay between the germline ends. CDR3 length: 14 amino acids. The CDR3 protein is CATSDRRQEETQYF. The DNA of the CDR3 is TGTGCCACCAGTGATCGACGACAGGAAGAGACCCAGTACTTC.

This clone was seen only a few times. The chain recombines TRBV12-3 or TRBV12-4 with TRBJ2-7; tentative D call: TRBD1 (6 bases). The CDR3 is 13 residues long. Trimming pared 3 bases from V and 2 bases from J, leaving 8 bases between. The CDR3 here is CASSFRQAYEQYF. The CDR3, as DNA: TGTGCCAGCAGTTTCCGACAGGCCTACGAGCAGTACTTC.

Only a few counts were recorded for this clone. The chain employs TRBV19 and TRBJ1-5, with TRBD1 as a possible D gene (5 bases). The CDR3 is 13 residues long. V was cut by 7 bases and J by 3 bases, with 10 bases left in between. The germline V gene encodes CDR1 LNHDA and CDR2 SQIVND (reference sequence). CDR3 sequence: CASTGRDNQPQHF. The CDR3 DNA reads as TGTGCCAGTACAGGGAGGGACAATCAGCCCCAGCATTTT.

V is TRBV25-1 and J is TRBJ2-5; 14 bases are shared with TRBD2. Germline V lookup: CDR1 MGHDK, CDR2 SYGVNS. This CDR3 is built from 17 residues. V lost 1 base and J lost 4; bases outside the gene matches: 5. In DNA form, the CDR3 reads TGTGCCAGCAGTGAATTTTTAGGGACTAGCGGGGGAGAGACCCAGTACTTC. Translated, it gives CASSEFLGTSGGETQYF.

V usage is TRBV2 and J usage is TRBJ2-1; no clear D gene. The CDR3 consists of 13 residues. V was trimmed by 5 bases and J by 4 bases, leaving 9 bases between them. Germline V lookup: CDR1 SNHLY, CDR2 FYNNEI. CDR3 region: CASSTTLYNEQFF. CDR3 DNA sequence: TGTGCCAGCAGTACGACACTTTACAATGAGCAGTTCTTC.

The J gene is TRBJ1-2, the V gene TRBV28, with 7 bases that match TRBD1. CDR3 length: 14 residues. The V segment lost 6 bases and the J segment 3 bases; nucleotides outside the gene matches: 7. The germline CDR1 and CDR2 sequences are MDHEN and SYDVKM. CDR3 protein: CASRLTGTDYGYTF. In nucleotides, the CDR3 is TGTGCCAGCAGGTTGACCGGGACAGACTATGGCTACACCTTC.

As DNA, the CDR3 is TGTGCCAGCAGCCCCAGGACAGGGAAAGTCTACGAGCAGTACTTC. It is translated as CASSPRTGKVYEQYF. The chain is built from TRBV7-2 and TRBJ2-7, with 8 nucleotides matching TRBD1. Germline lookup yields CDR1 SGHTA and CDR2 FQGNSA. This CDR3 is 15 amino acids long. V trimming: 5 bases; J trimming: 3 bases; junction bases outside the gene matches: 9.

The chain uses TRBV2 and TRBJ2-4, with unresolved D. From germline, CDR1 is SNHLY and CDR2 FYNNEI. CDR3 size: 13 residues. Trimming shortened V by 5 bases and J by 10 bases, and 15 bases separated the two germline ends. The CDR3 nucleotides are TGTGCCAGCAGTCAAGACACGACTGAGATTCAGTACTTC. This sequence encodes CASSQDTTEIQYF.

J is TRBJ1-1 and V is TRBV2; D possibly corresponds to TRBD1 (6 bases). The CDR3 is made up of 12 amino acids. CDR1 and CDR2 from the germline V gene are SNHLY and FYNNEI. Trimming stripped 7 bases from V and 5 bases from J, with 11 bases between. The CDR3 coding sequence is TGTGCCAGCAACAGGGTAGTAACTGAAGCTTTCTTT. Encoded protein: CASNRVVTEAFF.

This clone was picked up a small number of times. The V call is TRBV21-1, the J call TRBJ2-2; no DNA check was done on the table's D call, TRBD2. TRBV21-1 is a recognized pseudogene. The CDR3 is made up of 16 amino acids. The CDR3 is CASSFKREPNTGELFF. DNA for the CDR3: TGTGCCAGCAGCTTTAAAAGAGAGCCGAACACCGGGGAGCTGTTTTTT.

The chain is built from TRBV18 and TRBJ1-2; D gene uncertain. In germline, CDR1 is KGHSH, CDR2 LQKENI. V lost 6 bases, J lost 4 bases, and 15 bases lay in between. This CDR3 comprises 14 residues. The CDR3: CASSPRSGSYGYTF. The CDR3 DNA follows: TGTGCCAGCTCCCCGCGGTCGGGTAGCTATGGCTACACCTTC. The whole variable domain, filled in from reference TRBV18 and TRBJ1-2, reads NAGVMQNPRHLVRRRGQEARLRCSPMKGHSHVYWYRQLPEEGLKFMVYLQKENIIDESGMPKERFSAEFPKEGPSILRIQQVVRGDSAAYFCASSPRSGSYGYTFGSGTRLTVV.

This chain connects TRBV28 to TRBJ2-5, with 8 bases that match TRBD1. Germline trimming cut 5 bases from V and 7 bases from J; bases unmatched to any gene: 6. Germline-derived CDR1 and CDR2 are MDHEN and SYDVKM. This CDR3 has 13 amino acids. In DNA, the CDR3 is TGTGCCAGCAGTGCCAGGGGGCTGGGGACCCAGTACTTC. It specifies CASSARGLGTQYF.

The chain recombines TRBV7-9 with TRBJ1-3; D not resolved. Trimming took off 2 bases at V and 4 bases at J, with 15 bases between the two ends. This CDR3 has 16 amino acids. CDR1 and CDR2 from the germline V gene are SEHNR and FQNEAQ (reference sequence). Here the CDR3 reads CASSLWAGGGGNTIYF. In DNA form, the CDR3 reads TGTGCCAGCAGCTTATGGGCAGGAGGAGGCGGAAACACCATATATTTT.

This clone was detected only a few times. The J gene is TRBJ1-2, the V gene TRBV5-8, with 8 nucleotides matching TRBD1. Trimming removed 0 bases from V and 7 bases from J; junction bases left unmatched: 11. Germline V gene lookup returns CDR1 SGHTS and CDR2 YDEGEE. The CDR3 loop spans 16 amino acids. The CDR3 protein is CASSLVWNDRGPGYTF. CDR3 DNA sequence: TGTGCCAGCAGCTTGGTGTGGAATGACAGGGGTCCTGGCTACACCTTC.